The present T cell receptor (beta chain) was sequenced within a study of shared clonotypes between healthy human individuals. Study-level results: The low donor count limited represented genetic and exposure-history diversity.

Sequencing was at deep level. It was across several immunoSEQ plates that each subset's genomic DNA was evenly split. TCRdb's table, derived via immunoSEQ multiplex PCR, lists solely in-frame clones and lacks some. The table has about 2.5 million clones, around 90% seen once; the top ten hold 0.37%. Healthy HIV-negative adults without recent acute infections or vaccinations served as donors. Worth noting for this clone: The antigen remains unidentified.

V dropped 10 bases and J dropped 4 bases, with 11 bases sitting between them. The CDR3 runs to 12 residues. CDR1 and CDR2 (germline): MDHEN, SYDVKM. The J gene is TRBJ2-1, the V gene TRBV28, with a tentative D call TRBD2 (5 bases). Material for sequencing was naive CD4+ T cells from PBMCs. Stated subset: CD45RA+ positively selected. The receptor comes from a man between 18 and 35 years old in good health. Some clones in this sample may be carry-over from other donors' samples. For the CDR3, the DNA is TGTGCCACATGGGAGAGTTACAATGAGCAGTTCTTC. Amino acid sequence: CATWESYNEQFF.